Detailed here is one T cell receptor beta chain. These data belong to a study of blood T cell repertoires in COVID-19. Study-level information: The study drew acute and convalescent COVID-19 samples from the United States, Italy and Spain. T cells, B-cell-depleted T cells, or PBMCs provided the cDNA or gDNA that served as material.

Measured with immunoSEQ multiplex PCR; TCRdb has only the in-frame clones, and not every one. Here the sample spans more than 55,000 clones, approximately 90% being singletons. Germline V gives CDR1 SGHTA, CDR2 FQGTGA. The V end lost 4 bases, the J end lost 7 bases, and 19 bases lay between the germline ends. The CDR3 sequence is 16 residues long. V gene TRBV7-3 combines with J gene TRBJ2-2, with D maybe TRBD2 (7 bases). This TCR was sampled from a human donor with active COVID-19. The donor label of this sample is uncertain. Sequenced: peripheral blood. The CDR3 spells CASSSHPRGGGGELFF. In DNA form, the CDR3 reads TGTGCCAGCAGCTCCCACCCCCGAGGGGGGGGCGGGGAGCTGTTTTTT.